A selection of T cell receptor beta chains follows, all from one sample in a study of blood T cell repertoires in COVID-19. Produced via immunoSEQ multiplex PCR; TCRdb's table is partial and in-frame only. The data show 250,000 to 300,000 clones, with about nine tenths seen just once and around 3% held by the top ten. Sample: peripheral blood. The receptors come from a woman between 25 and 40 years old with active or convalescent COVID-19. Each CDR3 is given with its conserved first and last residue. The D gene is left open where the match is weak. Expanded clones get a size class; other rows say once, few or many, or leave the size out.

DNA | CDR3 | J | size | D | V
TGTGCCACCAGCAGAGAGGGACTAGCGGGGGTAGGCACAGATACGCAGTATTTT | CATSREGLAGVGTDTQYF | TRBJ2-3 | . | TRBD2 | TRBV15
TGTGCCACCAGTGACCCCCGACAGGGGTACAATGAGCAGTTCTTC | CATSDPRQGYNEQFF | TRBJ2-1 | . | TRBD1 | TRBV24-1
TGTGCCAGCAGCGAGAGGTCCTATAATTCACCCCTCCACTTT | CASSERSYNSPLHF | TRBJ1-6 | once | . | TRBV3-1/TRBV3-2
TGCGCCAGCAGCCGACAGGGACAGGGGGCGGGCACTGAAGCTTTCTTT | CASSRQGQGAGTEAFF | TRBJ1-1 | . | TRBD1 | TRBV5-1
TGTGCCAGCAAAAGCGAAAGGACTGGAAACACCATATATTTT | CASKSERTGNTIYF | TRBJ1-3 | few | . | TRBV2
TGTGCCAGCAGTGAACGGATGGGGGCGGGCAATCAGCCCCAGCATTTT | CASSERMGAGNQPQHF | TRBJ1-5 | . | . | TRBV6-1
TGTGCCAGCAGCCAAGAGGGCAGGTCGTACTACGAGCAGTACTTC | CASSQEGRSYYEQYF | TRBJ2-7 | . | . | TRBV3-1/TRBV3-2
TGTGCCAGCAGCCAAGTTGGAGGGATGAACACTGAAGCTTTCTTT | CASSQVGGMNTEAFF | TRBJ1-1 | . | . | TRBV14
TGTGCCAGCAGCCGTTGGGGGGAGCATCAGCCCCAGCATTTT | CASSRWGEHQPQHF | TRBJ1-5 | once | . | TRBV3-1/TRBV3-2
TGTGCCAGCAGTGAACTAGCGGGGGGAAACACCGGGGAGCTGTTTTTT | CASSELAGGNTGELFF | TRBJ2-2 | . | TRBD2 | TRBV6-1
TGTGCCAGCAGCTTGGCGCGAGGCGGACAGGGGACGGTTGGCTACACCTTC | CASSLARGGQGTVGYTF | TRBJ1-2 | . | TRBD1 | TRBV5-5
TGTGCCAGCGTCCGGTCCGCCGGAGGTGGCTACACCTTC | CASVRSAGGGYTF | TRBJ1-2 | . | . | TRBV6-5
TGTGCCAGCAGCTTAAGGCTGGACATTGCAACTAATGAAAAACTGTTTTTT | CASSLRLDIATNEKLFF | TRBJ1-4 | . | . | TRBV7-2
TGCGCCAGCAGCTACCGTGGGACTAGCGGGGGCCGTAGCACAGATACGCAGTATTTT | CASSYRGTSGGRSTDTQYF | TRBJ2-3 | . | TRBD2 | TRBV5-1
TGTGCCAGCAGTTACACAGGGCTCACAGATACGCAGTATTTT | CASSYTGLTDTQYF | TRBJ2-3 | . | . | TRBV6-2/TRBV6-3
TGTGCCAGCAGTCAGGGGTATCAGCCCCAGCATTTT | CASSQGYQPQHF | TRBJ1-5 | . | . | TRBV28
TGCAGCGTTGCGGGGGGCTCCGGAAACACCATATATTTT | CSVAGGSGNTIYF | TRBJ1-3 | . | . | TRBV29-1
TGCGCCAGCAGCTTGGCCGGGCTAGCTAGCACAGATACGCAGTATTTT | CASSLAGLASTDTQYF | TRBJ2-3 | . | . | TRBV5-1
TGTGCCAGCAGCGTAGCGTTCACACCGGGAGAGACCCAGTACTTC | CASSVAFTPGETQYF | TRBJ2-5 | . | . | TRBV9
TGCGCCAGCAGCTTGGCCCCGAGGGATACGCAGTATTTT | CASSLAPRDTQYF | TRBJ2-3 | few | . | TRBV5-1
TGTGCCAGCAGTCCAGGGGGCGACTATGGCTACACCTTC | CASSPGGDYGYTF | TRBJ1-2 | . | TRBD1 | TRBV28
TGTGCCACCTCGCAGGGAGGGGACTATGGCTACACCTTC | CATSQGGDYGYTF | TRBJ1-2 | . | . | TRBV24-1
TGTGCCAGCAGCATTCTGGGACTAGCGGGGGGCAATGAGCAGTTCTTC | CASSILGLAGGNEQFF | TRBJ2-1 | . | TRBD2 | TRBV6-2/TRBV6-3
TGTGCCAGCAGCCCAGCGGGGAGAACCTACAATGAGCAGTTCTTC | CASSPAGRTYNEQFF | TRBJ2-1 | . | TRBD2 | TRBV6-5
TGCGCCAGCAGCTTTTTTGGACTAGCAGAAGAGACCCAGTACTTC | CASSFFGLAEETQYF | TRBJ2-5 | . | TRBD2 | TRBV5-1
TGTGCCAGCAGTTTTTTCGGTAAACATCAGCCCCAGCATTTT | CASSFFGKHQPQHF | TRBJ1-5 | . | . | TRBV28
TGTGCCATCAGTCCGGGACAGGGGAATCAGCCCCAGCATTTT | CAISPGQGNQPQHF | TRBJ1-5 | . | TRBD1 | TRBV10-3
TGTGCCAGCAGCGCCCGGGACAGACAGCAGGGCTTC | CASSARDRQQGF | TRBJ2-7 | . | TRBD1 | TRBV7-9
TGTGCCAGCAGTTCCCAGGGTGGCTATGGCTACACCTTC | CASSSQGGYGYTF | TRBJ1-2 | . | . | TRBV27
TGTGCCAGTAGTCCCCGACCCTCGACTAGCGGGGGACCCTACAATGAGCAGTTCTTC | CASSPRPSTSGGPYNEQFF | TRBJ2-1 | . | TRBD2 | TRBV19
TGCGCCAGCAGTGACTCACAACCGGGGGAGAGAGAGACCCAGTACTTC | CASSDSQPGERETQYF | TRBJ2-5 | . | . | TRBV10-1
TGTGCCAGCAGCTTACAGGGAACCTGGGCGACCGGGGAGCTGTTTTTT | CASSLQGTWATGELFF | TRBJ2-2 | few | . | TRBV7-2
TGTGCCAGCAGCCAACAGGGCGGGGGCCCCCAAGAGACCCAGTACTTC | CASSQQGGGPQETQYF | TRBJ2-5 | . | . | TRBV4-2
TGTGCCAGCAGCGGAGGGATTTCCTACGAGCAGTACTTC | CASSGGISYEQYF | TRBJ2-7 | . | . | TRBV9
TGTGCCAGCAGTTGGACTAGCGGGGGGTCGAATGAGCAGTTCTTC | CASSWTSGGSNEQFF | TRBJ2-1 | few | TRBD2 | TRBV28
TGCGCCAGCAGCCAAGAGGGCAGGGGGTATGGCTACACCTTC | CASSQEGRGYGYTF | TRBJ1-2 | . | TRBD1 | TRBV4-3
TGTGCCAGCAGCTTGGTTAGGCGGAGCACCGGGGAGCTGTTTTTT | CASSLVRRSTGELFF | TRBJ2-2 | . | . | TRBV5-8
TGTGCCAGCAGCGAGACAGGGCACTATGGCTACACCTTC | CASSETGHYGYTF | TRBJ1-2 | . | TRBD1 | TRBV6-5
TGTGCCAGCAGTTCTAGGCGGGGCTCCGGGAAGCAGTTCTTC | CASSSRRGSGKQFF | TRBJ2-1 | . | . | TRBV6-5
TGTGCCAGCAGTAGGGACAGGGCACTTCAGCCCCAGCATTTT | CASSRDRALQPQHF | TRBJ1-5 | . | TRBD1 | TRBV6-2/TRBV6-3
TGTGCCAGCAGCACAGGATTGGGGAATTCACCCCTCCACTTT | CASSTGLGNSPLHF | TRBJ1-6 | . | . | TRBV28
TGTGCCAGTAGTCAGGGGGACAGGGGCGCCGGGGAGCTGTTTTTT | CASSQGDRGAGELFF | TRBJ2-2 | . | TRBD1 | TRBV19
TGTGCCAGCAGCCTTGACGGGGGGGGCAGGTACGAAAAACTGTTTTTT | CASSLDGGGRYEKLFF | TRBJ1-4 | . | . | TRBV3-1/TRBV3-2
TGTGCCAGCAGGGGACTAGCGGCGACCTACAATGAGCAGTTCTTC | CASRGLAATYNEQFF | TRBJ2-1 | . | TRBD2 | TRBV7-9
TGCGCCAGCAGCCTCGGGGGGGCGAACACCGGGGAGCTGTTTTTT | CASSLGGANTGELFF | TRBJ2-2 | . | TRBD2 | TRBV5-1
TGTGCCAGCAGTTTTTTATACGAGCAGTACTTC | CASSFLYEQYF | TRBJ2-7 | once | . | TRBV28
TGTGCCAGCAGCCAAGATTTGGGGACAGAAGGCTACACCTTC | CASSQDLGTEGYTF | TRBJ1-2 | . | TRBD1 | TRBV3-1/TRBV3-2
TGTGCCAGCAGTTTGGTAGCGGGGAGTACGCAGTATTTT | CASSLVAGSTQYF | TRBJ2-3 | . | TRBD2 | TRBV12-3/TRBV12-4